This T cell receptor (beta chain) stems from a study of blood T cell repertoires in COVID-19. Across the study: Acute-phase and convalescent COVID-19 samples originated in the United States, Italy and Spain. PBMCs, B-cell-depleted T cells, or T cells provided the cDNA or gDNA that made up the material.

Ten or more counts support this clone. Recruits, aged roughly 18 to 95 years, lived in 20 to 30 US areas. In Cohort 3, a recovered donor had either two negative PCRs, clearance, or symptom resolution. The table came from immunoSEQ multiplex PCR; TCRdb's copy has only in-frame clones and leaves some out. The data hold about 300,000 clones, with 80% to 90% observed a single time. This CDR3 is 18 amino acids long. Sequenced sample: PBMCs or T cells enriched from blood (not recorded which). The chain combines TRBV21-1 with TRBJ1-1; the table's D call of TRBD1 was not tested on the DNA. TRBV21-1 is recorded as a pseudogene. This clonotype was sampled from a man aged 30 to 39 who had recovered from COVID-19. The CDR3 sequence: CASSKRTGGRGWVTEAFF. The CDR3 nucleotides read TGTGCCAGCAGCAAGCGGACAGGGGGCCGAGGGTGGGTCACTGAAGCTTTCTTT.